The 17 T cell receptor beta chains below come from one sample, sequenced in a study of blood T cells in healthy people across ages. Next came a second PCR, run for roughly 6 to 11 cycles, which used a sample-barcoded 5' primer along with a J-beta primer mix. MiXCR, run by TCRdb on the 5' RACE reads, gives a single entry per CDR3 protein. The sample lists 750,000 to 950,000 distinct CDR3 sequences, almost 30% seen once, with about a tenth in the top ten. This sample also belongs to another study, concerning T cells of mothers and their children.

The sequencing input was blood. The receptors originated from a woman aged 40 to 50 in good health.

V is TRBV12-3 or TRBV12-4 and J is TRBJ2-7, with no clear D. V was clipped by 1 base and J by 2 bases, with 15 bases between them. CDR3 size: 16 residues. DNA for the CDR3: TGTGCCAGCAGTTTAGAGGCCGGAACAGAGCCCTACGAGCAGTACTTC. It translates to CASSLEAGTEPYEQYF.

This clonotype was observed many times. The rearrangement joins TRBV7-2 to TRBJ1-2; a weak D match, TRBD1 (6 bases). CDR3 length equals 13 residues. V gave up 4 bases and J gave up 7 bases, with 13 bases separating them. Germline assignment: CDR1 SGHTA and CDR2 FQGNSA. CDR3 sequence: CASSSPSGVGYTF. As DNA, the CDR3 is TGTGCCAGCAGCTCGCCCTCAGGGGTTGGCTACACCTTC.

This clonotype was recorded a few times. The rearrangement links TRBV7-2 to TRBJ2-3; 10 positions match TRBD1. J gave up 4 bases and V 7 bases, and 5 bases lay outside the gene matches. CDR1 SGHTA and CDR2 FQGNSA come from the germline V gene. The CDR3 is made up of 14 amino acids. The DNA for the CDR3 is TGTGCCAGCATCACCGGGACAGGGGCAGATACGCAGTATTTT. Translating it yields CASITGTGADTQYF. Using reference TRBV7-2 and TRBJ2-3 for the parts outside the CDR3, the full variable domain is GAGVSQSPSNKVTEKGKDVELRCDPISGHTALYWYRQSLGQGLEFLIYFQGNSAPDKSGLPSDRFSAERTGGSVSTLTIQRTQQEDSAVYLCASITGTGADTQYFGPGTRLTVL.

Note on this clonotype: An end of the junction differs from the germline gene, which may be a read error. The chain employs TRBV5-6 and TRBJ2-5; D might be TRBD2 (7 bases). The CDR3 consists of 15 residues. The germline CDR1 and CDR2 sequences are SGHDT and YYEEEE. CDR3 sequence reads: CASSPAGQGRETQYF. In DNA form, the CDR3 reads TGTGCCAGCAGCCCCGCGGGACAAGGGAGGGAGACCCAGTATTTC. Filled out from reference TRBV5-6 and TRBJ2-5, the complete variable domain reads DAGVTQSPTHLIKTRGQQVTLRCSPKSGHDTVSWYQQALGQGPQFIFQYYEEEERQRGNFPDRFSGHQFPNYSSELNVNALLLGDSALYLCASSPAGQGRETQYFGPGTRLLVL.

A few counts support this clonotype. The chain is built from TRBV20-1 and TRBJ1-5, with D possibly being TRBD1 (6 bases). CDR1 and CDR2 (germline): DFQATT, SNEGSKA (reference sequence). Trimming left V 5 bases short and J 2 bases short, with 13 bases between. This CDR3 is built from 14 residues. The CDR3 reads CSALRGGGNQPQHF. CDR3 in DNA: TGCAGTGCTCTTCGGGGGGGCGGCAATCAGCCCCAGCATTTT.

Notes on this clonotype: A read error is possible here, since a much larger clone lies one base away. The rearrangement joins TRBV7-2 to TRBJ2-1; 8 positions agree with TRBD2. The V gene's germline CDR1 is SGHTA and CDR2 FQGNSA. The CDR3 runs to 15 residues. V trimming: 2 bases; J trimming: 6 bases; junction bases outside the gene matches: 6. In DNA form, the CDR3 reads TGTGCCAGCAGCTTAACCGGGGGGGCTTTCAATGAGCAGTTCTTC. This translates into CASSLTGGAFNEQFF.

This clonotype was seen many times. The chain links TRBV7-2 to TRBJ2-5; D might be TRBD2 (5 bases). Germline V gene sequence: CDR1 SGHTA, CDR2 FQGNSA. V was shortened by 2 bases and J by 2 bases, with 15 bases between the two germline ends. The CDR3 has 16 residues. The CDR3 bases are TGTGCCAGCAGCTTATTACCTCAGGACTGGCAAGAGACCCAGTACTTC. Amino acid sequence: CASSLLPQDWQETQYF.

This clonotype was found a few times. Its ends do not fully match the called genes, so a read error is possible. The gene calls are TRBV5-1 and TRBJ2-3, with D possibly TRBD1 on 6 matching bases. Germline CDR1 and CDR2: SGHRS and YFSETQ. This CDR3 is 14 amino acids long. The CDR3 reads CASSSQGETDTQYF. The CDR3 DNA reads as TGCGCCAGTAGCTCACAGGGCGAGACAGATACGCAGTATTTT.

Points on this clonotype: The conserved final phenylalanine or tryptophan is absent from the CDR3, which likely points to a read error. The chain uses TRBV7-2 and TRBJ2-4, with D perhaps TRBD2 (6 bases). V was trimmed by 0 bases and J by 13 bases, leaving 19 bases between them. Germline lookup yields CDR1 SGHTA and CDR2 FQGNSA. The CDR3 has 15 amino acids. CDR3 loop: CASSLAGGTYNEQYS. In DNA, the CDR3 is TGTGCCAGCAGCTTAGCGGGGGGAACCTACAATGAGCAGTACTCC.

This chain links TRBV12-3 or TRBV12-4 with TRBJ1-6; D remains unclear. Trimming took 1 base from V and 12 from J, leaving 13 bases between them. CDR3 length: 14 residues. CDR3 sequence reads: CASSLGGSGGPLHF. CDR3 in DNA: TGTGCCAGCAGTTTAGGGGGATCGGGCGGACCCCTCCACTTT.

This clonotype has more than one count but fewer than ten. V usage is TRBV4-1 and J usage is TRBJ1-1; D unclear. The CDR3 loop spans 17 amino acids. V dropped 0 bases and J dropped 0 bases, with 14 bases sitting between them. The germline gives CDR1 MGHRA, CDR2 YSYEKL. The CDR3: CASSQDLARTMNTEAFF. CDR3 nucleotide sequence: TGCGCCAGCAGCCAAGATCTGGCCAGAACCATGAACACTGAAGCTTTCTTT.

The CDR3 bases are TGCGCCAGCAGCACGGGACAGGGTGGCGATGAGCAGTTCTTC. Encoded protein: CASSTGQGGDEQFF. The chain combines TRBV5-1 with TRBJ2-1; 9 bases match TRBD1. The CDR3 totals 14 residues. Germline CDR1 and CDR2: SGHRS and YFSETQ. J was trimmed by 8 bases and V by 4 bases; bases with no gene match: 7.

This clonotype was seen more than once but under ten times. Since a much larger clone is just one base distant, this may be a read error. This chain connects TRBV6-6 to TRBJ2-1; D not resolved. Per germline, CDR1 MNHNY and CDR2 SVGAGI (reference sequence). Trimming cost V 8 bases and J 6 bases, with 11 bases left between them. The CDR3 is 12 amino acids. CDR3 bases: TGTGCCAGCCCCTACAGCGTCAATGAGCAGTTCTTC. Its protein is CASPYSVNEQFF.

Ten or more counts support this clonotype. The chain links TRBV20-1 to TRBJ1-2, with 9 bases matching TRBD1. V lost 6 bases, J lost 7 bases, and 9 bases stayed unmatched. CDR3 length equals 13 residues. Per the germline V gene, CDR1 is DFQATT and CDR2 is SNEGSKA (reference sequence). CDR3 in DNA: TGCAGTGCAATAACAGGGGGCATAGGTGGCTACACCTTC. Residues: CSAITGGIGGYTF.

This clonotype was seen a few times. V usage is TRBV28 and J usage is TRBJ2-1; 7 positions match TRBD2. V shed 6 bases and J 7 bases; nucleotides not matched to a gene: 9. Germline V gives CDR1 MDHEN, CDR2 SYDVKM. This CDR3 comprises 14 residues. CDR3 loop: CASRPQGGLNEQFF. Written as DNA, the CDR3 is TGTGCCAGCAGGCCTCAGGGAGGGCTGAATGAGCAGTTCTTC.

The rearrangement links TRBV3-1 to TRBJ1-1, with TRBD1 matching 7 bases. The CDR3 extends over 14 amino acids. V gave up 5 bases and J gave up 1 base; unmatched junction bases: 4. Per the germline V gene, CDR1 is LGHDT and CDR2 is YNNKEL (reference sequence). CDR3 in amino acids: CASSKGTANTEAFF. The CDR3 DNA reads as TGTGCCAGCAGCAAAGGGACAGCGAACACTGAAGCTTTCTTT.

The V and J genes are TRBV20-1 and TRBJ1-1; 10 bases line up with TRBD1. The trim removed 0 bases at V and 6 bases at J, leaving 10 bases unmatched. The length of the CDR3 is 16 residues. The V gene's germline CDR1 is DFQATT and CDR2 SNEGSKA (reference sequence). The CDR3 DNA is TGCAGTGCTAGAGATATGCGGGGACAGGGGAGGGCTGAAGCTTTCTTT. Translated: CSARDMRGQGRAEAFF.